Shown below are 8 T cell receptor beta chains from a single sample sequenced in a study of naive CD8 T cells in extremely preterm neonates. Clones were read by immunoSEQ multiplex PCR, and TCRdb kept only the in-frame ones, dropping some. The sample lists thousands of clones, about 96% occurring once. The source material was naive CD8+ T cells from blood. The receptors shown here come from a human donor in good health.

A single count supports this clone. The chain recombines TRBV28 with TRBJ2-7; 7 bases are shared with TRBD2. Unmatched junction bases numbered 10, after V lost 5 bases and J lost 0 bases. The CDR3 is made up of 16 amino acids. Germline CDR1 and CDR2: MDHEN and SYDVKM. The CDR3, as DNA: TGTGCCAGCAGTCCGATGGGCGGGAGACCCTCCTACGAGCAGTACTTC. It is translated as CASSPMGGRPSYEQYF. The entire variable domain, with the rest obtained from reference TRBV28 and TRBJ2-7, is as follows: DVKVTQSSRYLVKRTGEKVFLECVQDMDHENMFWYRQDPGLGLRLIYFSYDVKMKEKGDIPEGYSVSREKKERFSLILESASTNQTSMYLCASSPMGGRPSYEQYFGPGTRLTVT.

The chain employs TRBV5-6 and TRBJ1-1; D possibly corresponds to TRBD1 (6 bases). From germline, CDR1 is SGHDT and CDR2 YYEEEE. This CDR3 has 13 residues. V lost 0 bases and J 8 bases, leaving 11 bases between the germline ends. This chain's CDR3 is CASSLGGQGEAFF. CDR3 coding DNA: TGTGCCAGCAGCTTGGGGGGGCAGGGGGAAGCTTTCTTT.

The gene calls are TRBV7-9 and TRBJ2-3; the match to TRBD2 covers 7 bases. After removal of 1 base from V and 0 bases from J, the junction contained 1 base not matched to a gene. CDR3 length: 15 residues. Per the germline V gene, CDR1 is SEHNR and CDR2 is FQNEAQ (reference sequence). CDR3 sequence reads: CASSLGLASTDTQYF. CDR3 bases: TGTGCCAGCAGCTTAGGACTAGCTAGCACAGATACGCAGTATTTT.

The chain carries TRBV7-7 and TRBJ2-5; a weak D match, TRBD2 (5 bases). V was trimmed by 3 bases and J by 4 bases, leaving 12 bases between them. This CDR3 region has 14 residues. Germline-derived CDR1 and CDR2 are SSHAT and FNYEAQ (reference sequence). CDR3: CASSFGGLGETQYF. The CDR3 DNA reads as TGTGCCAGCAGCTTTGGCGGGCTTGGAGAGACCCAGTACTTC.

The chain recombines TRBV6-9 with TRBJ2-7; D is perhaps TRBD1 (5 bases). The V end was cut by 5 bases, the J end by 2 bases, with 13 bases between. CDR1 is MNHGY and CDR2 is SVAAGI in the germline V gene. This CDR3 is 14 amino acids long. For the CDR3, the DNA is TGTGCCAGCAGTGACACAGGAAGCACCTACGAGCAGTACTTC. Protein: CASSDTGSTYEQYF.

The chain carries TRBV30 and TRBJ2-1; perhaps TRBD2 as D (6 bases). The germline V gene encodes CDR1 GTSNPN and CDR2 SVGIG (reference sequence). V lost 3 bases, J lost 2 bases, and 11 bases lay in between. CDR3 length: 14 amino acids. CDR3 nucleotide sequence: TGTGCCTGGAGGGAGGGTGGGGCCTACAATGAGCAGTTCTTC. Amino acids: CAWREGGAYNEQFF.

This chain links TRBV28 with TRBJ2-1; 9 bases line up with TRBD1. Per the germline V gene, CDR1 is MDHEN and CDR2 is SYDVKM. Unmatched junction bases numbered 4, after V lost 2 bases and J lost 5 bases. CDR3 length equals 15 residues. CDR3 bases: TGTGCCAGCAGTTTAGGCGGGACAGGGAACAATGAGCAGTTCTTC. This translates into CASSLGGTGNNEQFF.

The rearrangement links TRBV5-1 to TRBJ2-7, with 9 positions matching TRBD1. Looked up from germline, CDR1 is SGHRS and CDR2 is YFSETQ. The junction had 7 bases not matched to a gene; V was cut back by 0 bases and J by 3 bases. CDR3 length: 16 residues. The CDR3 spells CASSLASGTGNYEQYF. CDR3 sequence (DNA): TGCGCCAGCAGCTTGGCCTCCGGGACAGGGAACTACGAGCAGTACTTC.